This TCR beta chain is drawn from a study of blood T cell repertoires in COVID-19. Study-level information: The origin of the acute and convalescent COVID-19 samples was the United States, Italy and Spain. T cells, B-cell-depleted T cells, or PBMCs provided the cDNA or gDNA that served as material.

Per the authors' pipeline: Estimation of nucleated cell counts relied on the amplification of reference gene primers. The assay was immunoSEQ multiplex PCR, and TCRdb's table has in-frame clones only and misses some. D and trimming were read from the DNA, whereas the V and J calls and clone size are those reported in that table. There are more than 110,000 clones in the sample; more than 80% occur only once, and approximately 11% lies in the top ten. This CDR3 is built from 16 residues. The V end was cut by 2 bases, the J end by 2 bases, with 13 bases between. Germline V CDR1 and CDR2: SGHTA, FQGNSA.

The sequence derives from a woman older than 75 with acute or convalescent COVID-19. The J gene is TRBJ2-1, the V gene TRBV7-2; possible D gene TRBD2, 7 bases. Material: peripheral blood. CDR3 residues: CASSLSGGRPYNEQFF. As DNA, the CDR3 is TGTGCCAGCAGCTTATCCGGGGGGCGCCCCTACAATGAGCAGTTCTTC.